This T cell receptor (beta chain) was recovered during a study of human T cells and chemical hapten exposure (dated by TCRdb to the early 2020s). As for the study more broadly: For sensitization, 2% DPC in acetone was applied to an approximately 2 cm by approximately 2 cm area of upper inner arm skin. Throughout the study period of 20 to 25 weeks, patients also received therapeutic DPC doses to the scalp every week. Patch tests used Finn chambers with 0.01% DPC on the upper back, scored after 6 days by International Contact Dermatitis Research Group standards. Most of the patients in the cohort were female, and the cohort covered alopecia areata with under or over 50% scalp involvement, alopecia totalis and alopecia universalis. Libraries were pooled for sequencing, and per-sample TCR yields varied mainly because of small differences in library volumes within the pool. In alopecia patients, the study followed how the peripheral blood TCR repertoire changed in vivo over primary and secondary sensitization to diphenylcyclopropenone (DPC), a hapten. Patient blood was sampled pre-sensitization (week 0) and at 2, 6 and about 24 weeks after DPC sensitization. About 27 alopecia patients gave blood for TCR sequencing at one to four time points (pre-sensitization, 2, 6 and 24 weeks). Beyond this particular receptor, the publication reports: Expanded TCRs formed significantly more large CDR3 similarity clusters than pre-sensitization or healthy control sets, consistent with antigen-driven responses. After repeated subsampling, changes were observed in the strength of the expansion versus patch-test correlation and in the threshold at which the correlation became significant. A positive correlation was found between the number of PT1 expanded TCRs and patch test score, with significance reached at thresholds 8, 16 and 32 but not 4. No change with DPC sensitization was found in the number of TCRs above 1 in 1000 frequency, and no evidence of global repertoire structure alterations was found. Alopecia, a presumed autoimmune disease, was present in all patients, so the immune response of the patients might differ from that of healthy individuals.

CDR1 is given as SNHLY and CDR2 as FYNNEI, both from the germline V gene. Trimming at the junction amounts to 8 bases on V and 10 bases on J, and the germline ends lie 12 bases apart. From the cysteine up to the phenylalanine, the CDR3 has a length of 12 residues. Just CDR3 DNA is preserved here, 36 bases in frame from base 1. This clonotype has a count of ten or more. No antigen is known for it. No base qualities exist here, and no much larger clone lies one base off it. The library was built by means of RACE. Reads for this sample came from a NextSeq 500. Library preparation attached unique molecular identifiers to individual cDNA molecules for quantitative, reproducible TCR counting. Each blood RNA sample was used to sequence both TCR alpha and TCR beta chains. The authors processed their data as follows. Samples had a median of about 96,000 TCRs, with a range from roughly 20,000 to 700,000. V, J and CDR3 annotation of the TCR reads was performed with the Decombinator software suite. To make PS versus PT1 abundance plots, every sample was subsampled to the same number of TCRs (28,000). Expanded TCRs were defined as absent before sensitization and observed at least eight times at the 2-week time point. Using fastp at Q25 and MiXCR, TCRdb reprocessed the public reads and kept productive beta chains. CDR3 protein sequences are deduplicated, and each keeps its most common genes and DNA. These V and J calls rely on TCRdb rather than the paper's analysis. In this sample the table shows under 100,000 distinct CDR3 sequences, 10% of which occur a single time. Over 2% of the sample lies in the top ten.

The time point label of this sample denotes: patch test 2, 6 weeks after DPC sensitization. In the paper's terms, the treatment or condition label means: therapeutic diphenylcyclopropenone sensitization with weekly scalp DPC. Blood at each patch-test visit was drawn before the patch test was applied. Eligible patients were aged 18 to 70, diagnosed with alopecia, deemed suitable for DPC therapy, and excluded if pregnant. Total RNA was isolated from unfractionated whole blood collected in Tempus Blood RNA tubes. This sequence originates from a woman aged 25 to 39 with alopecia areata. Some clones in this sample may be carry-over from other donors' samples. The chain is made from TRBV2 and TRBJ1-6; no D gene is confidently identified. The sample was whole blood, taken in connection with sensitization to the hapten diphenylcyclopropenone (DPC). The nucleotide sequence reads TGTGCCAGCCGGGAGTACGGATCACCCCTCCACTTT. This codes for CASREYGSPLHF.